The source of this T cell receptor beta chain is a study of blood T cell repertoires in COVID-19. CDR1 and CDR2 from the germline V gene are SGHRS and YFSETQ. There are 18 residues in the CDR3. Unmatched junction bases numbered 8, after V lost 0 bases and J lost 1 base. Repertoires were generated with immunoSEQ multiplex PCR, while TCRdb's copy carries only in-frame clones and drops some. The data contain under 80,000 clones, approximately 80% of them singletons. The sequencing input was peripheral blood. J is TRBJ1-2 and V is TRBV5-1, with 11 bases matching TRBD1. This sequence was found in a man aged 70 or older with acute or convalescent COVID-19. CDR3 nucleotide sequence: TGCGCCAGCAGCTTGGGAGAATGGACAGGGGGCTATAACTATGGCTACACCTTC. It specifies CASSLGEWTGGYNYGYTF. Drawing the rest from reference TRBV5-1 and TRBJ1-2, the complete variable domain is KAGVTQTPRYLIKTRGQQVTLSCSPISGHRSVSWYQQTPGQGLQFLFEYFSETQRNKGNFPGRFSGRQFSNSRSEMNVSTLELGDSALYLCASSLGEWTGGYNYGYTFGSGTRLTVV.